What follows are 5 T cell receptor beta chains derived from one specimen sequenced in a study of patients and donors after allogeneic stem cell transplantation. Each CDR3 protein gets one entry after TCRdb re-called the RT-PCR reads with MiXCR. The sample yields some 230,000 distinct CDR3 sequences, roughly 13% seen once. Source material: blood, either unsorted or a sorted T cell fraction (not recorded which). These receptors came from a human donor who was either an allogeneic HSCT recipient or a stem cell or donor lymphocyte infusion donor (not recorded which). It is not recorded whose cells these are; they may come from a transplant donor.

This clonotype was observed at least ten times. The chain uses TRBV27 and TRBJ2-7, with 7 bases matching TRBD1. CDR3 length: 16 amino acids. V shed 5 bases, J shed 2 bases, and the junction held 12 bases outside the gene matches. Germline loops: CDR1 MNHEY, CDR2 SMNVEV (reference sequence). CDR3 coding DNA: TGTGCCAGCAGTCCTGGACAGGATGGGGCTCCCTACGAGCAGTACTTC. This encodes CASSPGQDGAPYEQYF.

Many counts were recorded for this clonotype. The chain recombines TRBV7-2 with TRBJ1-1; TRBD1 aligns across 8 bases. This CDR3 region has 15 residues. Germline CDR1 and CDR2: SGHTA and FQGNSA. The junction had 6 bases not matched to a gene; V was cut back by 5 bases and J by 1 base. The CDR3 region has the DNA TGTGCCAGCAGCCCTCGGACAGGGAAGAACACTGAAGCTTTCTTT. Its translation is CASSPRTGKNTEAFF.

V is TRBV5-1 and J is TRBJ2-1; D may correspond to TRBD1 or TRBD2 (5 bases each). The CDR3 sequence is 15 residues long. Trimming took 1 base from V and 5 from J, leaving 13 bases between them. Germline values: CDR1 SGHRS, CDR2 YFSETQ. CDR3 in amino acids: CASSLSGGSHNEQFF. DNA for the CDR3: TGCGCCAGCAGCTTGTCTGGGGGTTCCCACAATGAGCAGTTCTTC.

The V and J genes are TRBV4-2 and TRBJ2-5, with 9 nucleotides matching TRBD2. Germline loops: CDR1 LGHNA, CDR2 YNFKEQ. The CDR3 runs 17 residues. V dropped 4 bases and J dropped 3; count of bases not matched to a gene: 12. CDR3 nucleotides: TGTGCCAGCAGCCCCCAAACCCTCTTAGCGGGAGAAGAGACCCAGTACTTC. The encoded protein is CASSPQTLLAGEETQYF.

This clonotype was counted between two and nine times. The chain combines TRBV5-1 with TRBJ2-2; possible D gene TRBD2, 5 bases. This CDR3 has 16 amino acids. The V gene lost 0 bases and the J gene lost 0 bases, with 9 bases spanning the gap. The germline CDR1 and CDR2 sequences are SGHRS and YFSETQ. This chain's CDR3 is CASSLVGGPNTGELFF. In DNA, the CDR3 is TGCGCCAGCAGCTTGGTTGGAGGACCGAACACCGGGGAGCTGTTTTTT.